A single sample is the source of the 22 T cell receptor beta chains below, sequenced in a study of memory CD8 T cells in hepatitis C reinfection. Clones were sequenced by immunoSEQ multiplex PCR, and TCRdb holds only the in-frame ones, with some missing. The sample has approximately 52,000 clones, around nine tenths seen once; the top ten hold 1%. Time point meaning: pre-reinfection, 55 to 20 weeks before reinfection detection. The sorted cells went straight to TCR sequencing with no prior in vitro expansion. Sequencing was carried out using naive CD8+ T cells sorted from blood. These receptors were collected from a man between 18 and 35 years old with hepatitis C virus infection.

The chain has TRBV7-9 and TRBJ2-1, with TRBD1 matching over 8 bases. The germline CDR1 and CDR2 sequences are SEHNR and FQNEAQ (reference sequence). There are 14 residues in the CDR3. The V and J ends lost 1 base and 8 bases, in that order; junction bases with no gene match: 4. The CDR3 loop is CASSLGQGAYEQFF. CDR3 coding DNA: TGTGCCAGCAGCTTAGGTCAGGGGGCCTATGAGCAGTTCTTC.

The chain has TRBV7-3 and TRBJ2-1; unclear D gene. The CDR3 sequence is 15 residues long. From germline, CDR1 is SGHTA and CDR2 FQGTGA. V was pared by 2 bases and J by 0 bases, with 8 bases between. The CDR3 nucleotides read TGTGCCAGCAGCTTAGGCGCGGCCTCCTACAATGAGCAGTTCTTC. Protein product: CASSLGAASYNEQFF.

V and J are TRBV4-1 and TRBJ2-1; no reliable D call. CDR3 size: 13 residues. Trimming stripped 0 bases from V and 3 bases from J, with 3 bases between. CDR1 and CDR2 from the germline V gene are MGHRA and YSYEKL. The CDR3 DNA reads as TGCGCCAGCAGCCAAGATCTCTACAATGAGCAGTTCTTC. This gives the protein CASSQDLYNEQFF.

The chain employs TRBV29-1 and TRBJ1-4; maybe TRBD1 (5 bases). From germline, CDR1 is SQVTM and CDR2 ANQGSEA. The CDR3 contains 13 residues. V was trimmed by 6 bases and J by 0 bases, leaving 8 bases between them. This CDR3 is CSVRTPTNEKLFF. The CDR3 DNA sequence: TGCAGCGTAAGGACACCAACTAATGAAAAACTGTTTTTT.

The chain combines TRBV19 with TRBJ2-7, with TRBD1 matching over 7 bases. Germline assignment: CDR1 LNHDA and CDR2 SQIVND (reference sequence). The CDR3 sequence is 13 residues long. The ends lost 5 bases at V and 2 bases at J; junction bases unmatched: 3. CDR3 coding DNA: TGTGCCAGTAGTTCGGGACAGCCCTACGAGCAGTACTTC. Translation gives CASSSGQPYEQYF. Full variable domain (rest looked up from reference TRBV19 and TRBJ2-7): DGGITQSPKYLFRKEGQNVTLSCEQNLNHDAMYWYRQDPGQGLRLIYYSQIVNDFQKGDIAEGYSVSREKKESFPLTVTSAQKNPTAFYLCASSSGQPYEQYFGPGTRLTVT.

The chain links TRBV4-3 to TRBJ2-3; unclear D gene. CDR3 length equals 15 residues. V was pared by 1 base and J by 4 bases, with 12 bases between. Germline assignment: CDR1 LGHNA and CDR2 YSLEER. In nucleotides, the CDR3 is TGCGCCAGCAGCCAAGCGGGTAGATTGGCAGATACGCAGTATTTT. Its protein is CASSQAGRLADTQYF.

V and J are TRBV4-1 and TRBJ2-5; no firm D call. Trimming cost V 3 bases and J 5 bases, with 13 bases left between them. CDR3 length: 14 residues. Germline V gene lookup returns CDR1 MGHRA and CDR2 YSYEKL. The CDR3 here is CASSHLGSIETQYF. CDR3 in DNA: TGCGCCAGCAGCCATCTAGGCTCAATCGAGACCCAGTACTTC.

This clone was recorded only once. This chain connects TRBV6-6 to TRBJ2-7; a weak D match, TRBD2 (6 bases). Per the germline V gene, CDR1 is MNHNY and CDR2 is SVGAGI (reference sequence). V gave up 5 bases and J gave up 5 bases, with 19 bases separating them. The CDR3 has 15 residues. CDR3 region: CASSPLSGRVNEQYF. CDR3 DNA sequence: TGTGCCAGCAGTCCTCTTAGCGGTAGGGTAAACGAGCAGTACTTC.

This chain joins TRBV6-5 and TRBJ1-1; no clear D gene. Trimming cost V 11 bases and J 1 base, with 14 bases left between them. The germline V gene has CDR1 MNHEY and CDR2 SVGAGI. The CDR3 has 13 amino acids. CDR3 sequence reads: CAHAIGRNTEAFF. As DNA, the CDR3 is TGTGCCCACGCAATTGGCCGGAACACTGAAGCTTTCTTT.

V and J are TRBV28 and TRBJ1-1; 7 bases are a match to TRBD1. CDR1 is MDHEN, CDR2 SYDVKM, per germline. CDR3 length: 13 residues. J lost 8 bases, V lost 2 bases, and 5 bases had no gene match. The CDR3 sequence is CASSLDGGGEAFF. CDR3 nucleotide sequence: TGTGCCAGCAGTTTAGACGGAGGGGGCGAAGCTTTCTTT.

The rearrangement uses TRBV6-1 and TRBJ1-1; no clear D gene. CDR3 length equals 11 residues. The V gene's germline CDR1 is MNHNS and CDR2 SASEGT. Trimming shortened V by 6 bases and J by 4 bases, and 6 bases separated the two germline ends. The CDR3 loop reads CASRYSTEAFF. CDR3 DNA sequence: TGTGCCAGCAGATATTCCACTGAAGCTTTCTTT.

Worth noting for this clone: At the DNA level, this CDR3 is encoded by other sequences in the same sample as well. This rearrangement joins TRBV6-1 to TRBJ2-7; 7 nucleotides align to TRBD2. Germline V gene data show CDR1 as MNHNS and CDR2 as SASEGT. The length of the CDR3 is 14 residues. V trimming: 5 bases; J trimming: 4 bases; junction bases outside the gene matches: 8. The CDR3 protein is CASSSFRGGYEQYF. The CDR3, as DNA: TGTGCCAGCAGTAGTTTTAGGGGAGGGTACGAGCAGTACTTC.

The V call is TRBV5-1, the J call TRBJ2-1; 8 bases are shared with TRBD2. Germline V gives CDR1 SGHRS, CDR2 YFSETQ. The CDR3 totals 15 residues. Trimming took 2 bases from V and 8 from J; bases not matched to a gene: 9. Here the CDR3 reads CASSFQREFPDEQFF. In DNA form, the CDR3 reads TGCGCCAGCAGCTTCCAGCGGGAGTTTCCTGATGAGCAGTTCTTC.

The chain carries TRBV27 and TRBJ1-1, with 9 bases lining up with TRBD1. The V gene end was trimmed by 7 bases and the J gene end by 4 bases; junction bases not matched to a gene: 4. CDR3 length: 13 amino acids. Per the germline V gene, CDR1 is MNHEY and CDR2 is SMNVEV (reference sequence). The CDR3 nucleotides are TGTGCCAGCACCCTGACAGGGGGCACTGAAGCTTTCTTT. Amino acid sequence: CASTLTGGTEAFF.

This clone was counted a few times. The chain is built from TRBV4-1 and TRBJ1-4; TRBD1 agrees at 10 bases. The CDR3 runs 19 residues. Trimming cost V 4 bases and J 6 bases; bases outside gene matches: 17. Germline CDR1 and CDR2: MGHRA and YSYEKL. The CDR3 nucleotides read TGCGCCAGCAGCCGGCAAGGAATGGGACAGGGGACGGGTGATGAAAAACTGTTTTTT. Amino acids: CASSRQGMGQGTGDEKLFF.

In this sample, this clone turned up once. The chain is built from TRBV5-6 and TRBJ2-7, with 7 bases matching TRBD1. The CDR3 totals 14 residues. Germline CDR1 SGHDT, CDR2 YYEEEE. V lost 0 bases to trimming and J lost 4 bases; unmatched junction nucleotides: 4. The CDR3 region has the DNA TGTGCCAGCAGCTTGGTGGGGACAGCTTACGAGCAGTACTTC. It codes for CASSLVGTAYEQYF.

This clone has just a few counts. V is TRBV5-6 and J is TRBJ2-7, with 11 nucleotides matching TRBD2. Germline assignment: CDR1 SGHDT and CDR2 YYEEEE. The CDR3 consists of 15 residues. With 2 bases clipped from V and 5 bases from J, the junction kept 6 bases outside the gene matches. The CDR3 coding sequence is TGTGCCAGCAGCTTAGTGCTAGCGGGAGGACACGAGCAGTACTTC. This translates into CASSLVLAGGHEQYF.

The DNA of the CDR3 is TGTGCCTGGAGTGGAATGACAGGGCCCGGCTACACCTTC. Translation: CAWSGMTGPGYTF. The chain combines TRBV30 with TRBJ1-2; TRBD1 agrees at 7 bases. CDR1 and CDR2 from the germline V gene are GTSNPN and SVGIG (reference sequence). V was clipped by 1 base and J by 8 bases; unmatched bases: 7. The CDR3 is 13 residues long.

The rearrangement uses TRBV28 and TRBJ2-5; the match to TRBD1 covers 7 bases. The DNA matches TRBJ2-7 better at its end, which makes the J call doubtful. In germline, CDR1 is MDHEN, CDR2 SYDVKM. The CDR3 is 13 residues long. The CDR3 nucleotides are TGTGCCACCGGACAGGAGAACTCCTACGAGCAGTACTTC. Its translation: CATGQENSYEQYF.

This clone was recorded only once. V usage is TRBV27 and J usage is TRBJ2-2; unclear D gene. CDR3 length: 14 residues. V was shortened by 2 bases and J by 2 bases, with 6 bases between the two germline ends. Germline loops: CDR1 MNHEY, CDR2 SMNVEV (reference sequence). The CDR3 DNA is TGTGCCAGCAGTTTAGGCAGTAACACCGGGGAGCTGTTTTTT. It is translated as CASSLGSNTGELFF.

The chain employs TRBV15 and TRBJ2-7; the match to TRBD1 covers 8 bases. Germline CDR1 reads LNHNV; CDR2 reads YYDKDF (reference sequence). The length of the CDR3 is 14 residues. Trimming took 0 bases from V and 2 from J; bases not matched to a gene: 0. The CDR3 loop is CATSRDRGPYEQYV. As DNA, the CDR3 is TGTGCCACCAGCAGAGACAGGGGGCCCTACGAGCAGTACGTC.

The count of this clone is one. The chain carries TRBV7-9 and TRBJ2-1, with TRBD1 as a possible D gene (6 bases). V was pared by 1 base and J by 4 bases, with 14 bases between. The CDR3 runs 16 residues. The germline V gene has CDR1 SEHNR and CDR2 FQNEAQ (reference sequence). CDR3 bases: TGTGCCAGCAGCTTAGTAGGACAGAAAGTATACAATGAGCAGTTCTTC. Amino acids: CASSLVGQKVYNEQFF.